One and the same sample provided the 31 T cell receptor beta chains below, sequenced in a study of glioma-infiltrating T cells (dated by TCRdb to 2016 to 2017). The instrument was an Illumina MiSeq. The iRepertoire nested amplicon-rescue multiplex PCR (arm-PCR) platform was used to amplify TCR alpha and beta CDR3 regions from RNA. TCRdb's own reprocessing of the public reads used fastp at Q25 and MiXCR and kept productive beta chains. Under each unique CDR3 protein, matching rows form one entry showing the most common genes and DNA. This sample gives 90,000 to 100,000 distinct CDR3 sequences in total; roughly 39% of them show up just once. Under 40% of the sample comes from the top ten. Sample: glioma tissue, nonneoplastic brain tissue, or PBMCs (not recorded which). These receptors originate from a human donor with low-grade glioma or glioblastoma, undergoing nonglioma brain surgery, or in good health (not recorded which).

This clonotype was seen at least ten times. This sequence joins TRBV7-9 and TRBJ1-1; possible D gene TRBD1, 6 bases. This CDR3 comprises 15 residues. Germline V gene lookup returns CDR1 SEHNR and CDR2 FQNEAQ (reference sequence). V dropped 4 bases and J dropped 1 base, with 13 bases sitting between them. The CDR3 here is CASSYPGRGNTEAFF. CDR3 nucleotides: TGTGCCAGCAGCTACCCCGGCAGGGGGAACACTGAAGCTTTCTTT.

The CDR3 loop is CASSQDYDYYYNEQFF. The CDR3 nucleotides read TGCGCCAGCAGCCAAGATTACGACTATTACTACAATGAGCAGTTCTTC. V usage is TRBV4-1 and J usage is TRBJ2-1, with a tentative D call TRBD2 (5 bases). Looked up from germline, CDR1 is MGHRA and CDR2 is YSYEKL. CDR3 length: 16 residues. Deletions cut 0 bases from V and 3 bases from J, with 12 bases between.

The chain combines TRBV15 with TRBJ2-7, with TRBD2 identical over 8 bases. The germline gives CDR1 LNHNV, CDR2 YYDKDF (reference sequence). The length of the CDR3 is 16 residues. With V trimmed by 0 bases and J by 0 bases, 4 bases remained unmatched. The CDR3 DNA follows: TGTGCCACCAGCAGAGATTACGGGACTAGCTCCTACGAGCAGTACTTC. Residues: CATSRDYGTSSYEQYF.

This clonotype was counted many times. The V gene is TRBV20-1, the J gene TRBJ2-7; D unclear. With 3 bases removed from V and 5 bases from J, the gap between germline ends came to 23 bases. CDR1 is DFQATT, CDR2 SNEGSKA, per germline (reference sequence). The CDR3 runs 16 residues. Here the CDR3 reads CSASGIEDLPADEQYF. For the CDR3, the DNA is TGCAGTGCTAGTGGCATCGAAGACCTTCCCGCGGACGAGCAGTACTTC.

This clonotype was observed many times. DNA of the CDR3: TGCAGTGCTAGAGACCGACTATCCGGGGGGGTCGGCGAGCAGTACTTC. Residues: CSARDRLSGGVGEQYF. The chain has TRBV20-1 and TRBJ2-7, with 8 bases identical to TRBD2. V lost 0 bases and J lost 6; bases outside the gene matches: 13. The CDR3 is 16 residues long. CDR1 and CDR2 from the germline V gene are DFQATT and SNEGSKA (reference sequence).

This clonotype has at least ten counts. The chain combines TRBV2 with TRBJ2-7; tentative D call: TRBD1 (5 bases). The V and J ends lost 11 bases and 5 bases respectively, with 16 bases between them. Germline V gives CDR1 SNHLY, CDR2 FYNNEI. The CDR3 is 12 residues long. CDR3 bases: TGTGCCGGCAAGATCAGGGAACACGAGCAGTACTTC. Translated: CAGKIREHEQYF.

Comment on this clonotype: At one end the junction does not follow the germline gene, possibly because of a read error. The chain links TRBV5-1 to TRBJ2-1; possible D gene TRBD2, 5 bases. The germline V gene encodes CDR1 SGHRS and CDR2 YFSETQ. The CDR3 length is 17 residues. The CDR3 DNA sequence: TGCTCCAGCAGTCCCAGTGCGGGTTCGAGCTCCTACAATGAGCAGTTCTTC. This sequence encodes CSSSPSAGSSSYNEQFF.

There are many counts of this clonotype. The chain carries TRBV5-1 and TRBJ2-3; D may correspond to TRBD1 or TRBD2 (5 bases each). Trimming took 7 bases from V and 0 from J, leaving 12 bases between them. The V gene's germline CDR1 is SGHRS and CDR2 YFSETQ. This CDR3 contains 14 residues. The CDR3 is CASRRGESTDTQYF. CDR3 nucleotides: TGCGCCAGCCGCCGAGGGGAGAGCACAGATACGCAGTATTTT.

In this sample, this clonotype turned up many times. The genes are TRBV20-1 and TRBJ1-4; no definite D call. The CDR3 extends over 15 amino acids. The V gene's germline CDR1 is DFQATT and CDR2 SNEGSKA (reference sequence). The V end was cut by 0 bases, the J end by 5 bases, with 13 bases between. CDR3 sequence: CSARDLGRPNEKLFF. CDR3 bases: TGCAGTGCTAGAGATCTCGGCAGACCAAATGAAAAACTGTTTTTT.

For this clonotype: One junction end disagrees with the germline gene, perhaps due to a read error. The CDR3 region has the DNA TGTGCCAGCAGCCGCCTTGACCCGGGACAGGGGTCCTACGAGCAGCACTTC. This sequence encodes CASSRLDPGQGSYEQHF. V is TRBV6-1 and J is TRBJ2-7; 10 bases match TRBD1. CDR1 and CDR2 from the germline V gene are MNHNS and SASEGT. This CDR3 is built from 17 residues.

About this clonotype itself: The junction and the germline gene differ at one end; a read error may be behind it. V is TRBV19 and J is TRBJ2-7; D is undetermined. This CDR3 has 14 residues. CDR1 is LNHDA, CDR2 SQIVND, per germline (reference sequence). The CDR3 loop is CASSIGSEAYEQYF. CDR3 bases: TGCGCCAGTAGTATAGGTTCAGAGGCCTACGAGCAGTACTTC.

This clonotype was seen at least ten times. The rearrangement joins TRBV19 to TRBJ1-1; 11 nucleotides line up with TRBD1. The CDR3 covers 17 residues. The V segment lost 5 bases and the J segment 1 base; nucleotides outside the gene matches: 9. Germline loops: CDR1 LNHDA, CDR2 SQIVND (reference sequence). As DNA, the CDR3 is TGTGCCAGTAGTTTCCTCCGGACAGGGGGCTGGAACACTGAAGCTTTCTTT. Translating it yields CASSFLRTGGWNTEAFF.

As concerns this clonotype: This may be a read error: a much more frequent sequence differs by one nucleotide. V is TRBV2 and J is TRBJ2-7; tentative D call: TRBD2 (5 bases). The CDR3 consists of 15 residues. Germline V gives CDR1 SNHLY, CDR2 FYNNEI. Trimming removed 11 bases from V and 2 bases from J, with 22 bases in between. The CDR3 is CAVPGSTKITYEQYF. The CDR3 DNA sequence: TGTGCCGTCCCGGGAAGCACGAAGATCACCTACGAGCAGTACTTC.

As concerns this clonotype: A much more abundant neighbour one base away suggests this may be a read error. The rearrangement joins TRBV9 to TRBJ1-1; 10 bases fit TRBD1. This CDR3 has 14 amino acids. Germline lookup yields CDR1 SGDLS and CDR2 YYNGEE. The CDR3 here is CASSVETGGTEASF. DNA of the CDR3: TGTGCCAGCAGCGTAGAGACAGGGGGCACTGAAGCTTCCTTT.

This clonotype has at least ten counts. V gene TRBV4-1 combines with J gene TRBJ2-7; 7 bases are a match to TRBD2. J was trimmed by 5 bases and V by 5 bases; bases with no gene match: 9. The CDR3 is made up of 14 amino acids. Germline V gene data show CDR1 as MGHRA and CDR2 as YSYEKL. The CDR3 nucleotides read TGCGCCAGCAGCACGGGGTTTCGGGAGGACGAGCAGTACTTC. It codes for CASSTGFREDEQYF.

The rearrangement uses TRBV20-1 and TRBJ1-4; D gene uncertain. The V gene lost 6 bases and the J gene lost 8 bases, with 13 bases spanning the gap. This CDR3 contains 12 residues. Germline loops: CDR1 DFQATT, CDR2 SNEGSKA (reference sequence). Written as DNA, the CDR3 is TGCAGTGCCGCAGTGCCGGGGGAAAAACTGTTTTTT. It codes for CSAAVPGEKLFF.

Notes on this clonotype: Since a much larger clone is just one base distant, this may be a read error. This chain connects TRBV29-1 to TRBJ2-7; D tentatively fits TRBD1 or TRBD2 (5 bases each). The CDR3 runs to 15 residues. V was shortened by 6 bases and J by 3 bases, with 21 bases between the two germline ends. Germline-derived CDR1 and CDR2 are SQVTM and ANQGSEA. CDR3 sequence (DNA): TGCAGCGTGGGGGACCAAGCCTTAAGAGTCTACGAGCAGTACTTC. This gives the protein CSVGDQALRVYEQYF.

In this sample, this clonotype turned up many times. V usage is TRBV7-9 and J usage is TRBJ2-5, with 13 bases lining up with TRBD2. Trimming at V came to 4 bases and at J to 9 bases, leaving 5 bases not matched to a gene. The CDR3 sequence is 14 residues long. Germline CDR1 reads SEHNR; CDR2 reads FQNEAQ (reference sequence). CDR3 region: CASSYTSGGAAQYF. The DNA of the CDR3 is TGTGCCAGCAGCTATACTAGCGGGGGGGCCGCCCAGTACTTC.

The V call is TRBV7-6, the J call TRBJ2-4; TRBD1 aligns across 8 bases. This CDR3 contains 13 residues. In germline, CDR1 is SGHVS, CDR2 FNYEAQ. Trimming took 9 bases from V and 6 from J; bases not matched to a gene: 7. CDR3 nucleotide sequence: TGTGCCAGAAGCCCCACAGGGGGAAACATTCAGTACTTC. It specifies CARSPTGGNIQYF. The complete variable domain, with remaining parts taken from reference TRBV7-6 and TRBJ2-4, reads GAGVSQSPRYKVTKRGQDVALRCDPISGHVSLYWYRQALGQGPEFLTYFNYEAQQDKSGLPNDRFSAERPEGSISTLTIQRTEQRDSAMYRCARSPTGGNIQYFGAGTRLSVL.

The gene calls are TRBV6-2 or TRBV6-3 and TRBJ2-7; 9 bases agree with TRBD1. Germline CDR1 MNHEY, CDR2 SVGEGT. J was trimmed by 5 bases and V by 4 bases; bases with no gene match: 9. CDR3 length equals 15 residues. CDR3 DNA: TGTGCCAGCAGTTCCCCCGGGACAGGGAGGGACGAGCAGTACTTC. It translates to CASSSPGTGRDEQYF.

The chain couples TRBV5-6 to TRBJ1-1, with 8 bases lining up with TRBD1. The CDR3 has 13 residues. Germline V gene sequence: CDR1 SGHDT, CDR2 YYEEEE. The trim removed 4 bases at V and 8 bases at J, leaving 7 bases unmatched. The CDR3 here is CASSDRGLAEAFF. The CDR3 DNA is TGTGCCAGCAGCGACAGGGGACTGGCAGAAGCTTTCTTT. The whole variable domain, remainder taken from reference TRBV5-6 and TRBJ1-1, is DAGVTQSPTHLIKTRGQQVTLRCSPKSGHDTVSWYQQALGQGPQFIFQYYEEEERQRGNFPDRFSGHQFPNYSSELNVNALLLGDSALYLCASSDRGLAEAFFGQGTRLTVV.

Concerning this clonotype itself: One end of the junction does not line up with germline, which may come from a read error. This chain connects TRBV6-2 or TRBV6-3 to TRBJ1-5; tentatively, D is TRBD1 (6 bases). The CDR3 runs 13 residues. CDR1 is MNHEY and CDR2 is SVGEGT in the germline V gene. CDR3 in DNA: TGTGCCAGCAGTTTTGGGGGGGCTCAGCCCCAGCGTTTT. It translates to CASSFGGAQPQRF.

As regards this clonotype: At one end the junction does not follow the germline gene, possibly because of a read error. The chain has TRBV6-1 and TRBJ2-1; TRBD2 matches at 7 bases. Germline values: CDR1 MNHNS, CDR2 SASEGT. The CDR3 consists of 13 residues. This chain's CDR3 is CPSSGSGANGQFF. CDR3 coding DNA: TGTCCCAGCAGTGGGAGCGGGGCCAATGGGCAGTTCTTC.

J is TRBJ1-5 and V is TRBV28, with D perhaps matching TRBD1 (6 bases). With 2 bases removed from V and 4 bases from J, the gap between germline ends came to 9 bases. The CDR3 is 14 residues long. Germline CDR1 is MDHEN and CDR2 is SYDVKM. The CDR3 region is CASSLRGTNQPQHF. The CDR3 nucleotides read TGTGCCAGCAGTTTACGGGGGACAAATCAGCCCCAGCATTTT.

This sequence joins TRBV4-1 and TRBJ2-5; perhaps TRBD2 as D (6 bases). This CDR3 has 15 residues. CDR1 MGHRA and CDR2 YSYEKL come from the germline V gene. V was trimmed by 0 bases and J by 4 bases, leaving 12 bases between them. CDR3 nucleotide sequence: TGCGCCAGCAGCCAAGAGGGAGGAGGAGGAGAGACCCAGTACTTC. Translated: CASSQEGGGGETQYF.

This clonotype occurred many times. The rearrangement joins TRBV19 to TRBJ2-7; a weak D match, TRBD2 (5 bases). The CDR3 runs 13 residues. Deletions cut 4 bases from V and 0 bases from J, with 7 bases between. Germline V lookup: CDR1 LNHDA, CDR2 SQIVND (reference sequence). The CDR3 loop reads CASSSGSSYEQYF. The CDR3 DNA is TGTGCCAGTAGTAGTGGGAGCTCCTACGAGCAGTACTTC.

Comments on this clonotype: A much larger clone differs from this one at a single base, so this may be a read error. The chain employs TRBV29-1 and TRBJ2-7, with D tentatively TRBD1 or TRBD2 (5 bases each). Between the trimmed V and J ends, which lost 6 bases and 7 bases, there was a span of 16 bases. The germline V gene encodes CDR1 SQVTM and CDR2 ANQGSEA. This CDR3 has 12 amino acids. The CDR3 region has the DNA TGCAGCGTGGAGAGGGACCGAGGGGAGCAGTACTTC. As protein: CSVERDRGEQYF.

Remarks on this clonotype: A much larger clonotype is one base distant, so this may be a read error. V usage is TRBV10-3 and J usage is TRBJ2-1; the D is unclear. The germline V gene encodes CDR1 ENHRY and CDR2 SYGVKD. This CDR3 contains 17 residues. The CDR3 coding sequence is TGTGCCATCAGTGAGTCGAGTTCTAGGCAGAGAGACAATAAGCAGTTCTTC. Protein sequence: CAISESSSRQRDNKQFF.

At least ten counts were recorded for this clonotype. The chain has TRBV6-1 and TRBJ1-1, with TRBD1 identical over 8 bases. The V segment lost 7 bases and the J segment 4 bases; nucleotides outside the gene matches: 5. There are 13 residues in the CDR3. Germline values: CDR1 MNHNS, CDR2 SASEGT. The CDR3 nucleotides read TGTGCCAGCATCAGGGGGCCGGCCACTGAAGCTTTCTTT. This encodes CASIRGPATEAFF.

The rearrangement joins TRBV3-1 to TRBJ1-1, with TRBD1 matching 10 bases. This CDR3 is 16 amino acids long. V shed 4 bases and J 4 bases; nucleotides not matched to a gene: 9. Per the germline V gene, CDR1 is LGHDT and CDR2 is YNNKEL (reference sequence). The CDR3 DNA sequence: TGTGCCAGCAGCCTTACGGACAGGGGGGGCGGCACTGAAGCTTTCTTT. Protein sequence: CASSLTDRGGGTEAFF.

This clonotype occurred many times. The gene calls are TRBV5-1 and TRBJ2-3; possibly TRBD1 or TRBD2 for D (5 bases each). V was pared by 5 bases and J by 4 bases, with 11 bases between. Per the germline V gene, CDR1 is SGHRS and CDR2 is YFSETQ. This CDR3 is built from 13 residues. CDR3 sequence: CASSRGESDTQYF. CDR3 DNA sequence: TGCGCCAGCAGTAGAGGGGAGTCAGATACGCAGTATTTT.